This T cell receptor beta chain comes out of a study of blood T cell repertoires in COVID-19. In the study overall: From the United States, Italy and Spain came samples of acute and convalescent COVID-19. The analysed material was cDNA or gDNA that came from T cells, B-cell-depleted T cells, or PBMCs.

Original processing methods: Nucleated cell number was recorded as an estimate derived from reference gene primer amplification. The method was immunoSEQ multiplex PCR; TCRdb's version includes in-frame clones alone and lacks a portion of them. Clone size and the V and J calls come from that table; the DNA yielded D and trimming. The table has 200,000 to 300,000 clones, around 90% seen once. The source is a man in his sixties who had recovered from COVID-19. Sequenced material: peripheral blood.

CDR3 in amino acids: CASSSLAGSSYNEQFF. The CDR3 region has the DNA TGTGCCAGCAGTTCCCTAGCGGGGAGCTCCTACAATGAGCAGTTCTTC. The gene calls are TRBV28 and TRBJ2-1, with 9 nucleotides matching TRBD2. Germline V gene lookup returns CDR1 MDHEN and CDR2 SYDVKM. This CDR3 region has 16 residues. The V gene end was trimmed by 4 bases and the J gene end by 0 bases; junction bases not matched to a gene: 4.